The 28 T cell receptor beta chains below were found in one sample sequenced in a study of CD8 T cells in Susac syndrome. A quantity of roughly 0.5 to 1 ug RNA underwent reverse transcription using random hexamers. TCRdb itself ran the immunoSEQ multiplex PCR reads through MiXCR, one entry per CDR3 protein. This table holds around 140,000 distinct CDR3 sequences, around 80% found once. The sample was CD8+ T cells from PBMCs. Receptor source: a human donor with multiple sclerosis.

The chain has TRBV3-1 and TRBJ2-2, with 9 positions matching TRBD2. CDR3 length equals 16 residues. The trim removed 3 bases at V and 4 bases at J, leaving 6 bases unmatched. Germline assignment: CDR1 LGHDT and CDR2 YNNKEL (reference sequence). CDR3 in amino acids: CASSQPLAGPTGELFF. The DNA of the CDR3 is TGTGCCAGCAGCCAGCCGCTAGCGGGACCCACCGGGGAGCTGTTTTTT.

This chain joins TRBV4-1 and TRBJ2-7; D gene unclear. Germline loops: CDR1 MGHRA, CDR2 YSYEKL. The V end was cut by 0 bases, the J end by 6 bases, with 9 bases between. The CDR3 has 13 amino acids. The chain's CDR3 is CASSQDARREQYF. The CDR3 bases are TGCGCCAGCAGCCAAGATGCCAGGCGCGAGCAGTACTTC.

This chain connects TRBV12-3 or TRBV12-4 to TRBJ1-3; D is uncertain. With 3 bases removed from V and 0 bases from J, the gap between germline ends came to 12 bases. CDR3 length equals 16 residues. The CDR3 region is CASSFPVRSSGNTIYF. DNA for the CDR3: TGTGCCAGCAGTTTCCCCGTCCGTAGCTCTGGAAACACCATATATTTT.

The V gene is TRBV13, the J gene TRBJ2-1; D is uncertain. The germline V gene encodes CDR1 PRHDT and CDR2 FYEKMQ (reference sequence). V was cut by 2 bases and J by 4 bases, with 6 bases left in between. There are 13 residues in the CDR3. Here the CDR3 reads CASSLLVYNEQFF. DNA of the CDR3: TGTGCCAGCAGCTTACTAGTATACAATGAGCAGTTCTTC.

The J gene is TRBJ1-1, the V gene TRBV11-2; a weak D match, TRBD1 (5 bases). Germline V gene sequence: CDR1 SGHAT, CDR2 FQNNGV. The CDR3 is 14 amino acids. V lost 7 bases and J 4 bases, leaving 16 bases between the germline ends. This CDR3 reads CASTDGTWGTEAFF. CDR3 coding DNA: TGTGCCAGCACCGACGGGACCTGGGGCACTGAAGCTTTCTTT.

The V and J genes are TRBV7-8 and TRBJ2-5, with 10 bases that match TRBD2. This CDR3 region has 18 residues. The J segment lost 0 bases and the V segment lost 1 base, leaving 8 bases of the junction unmatched. The V gene's germline CDR1 is SGHVS and CDR2 FQNEAQ. As DNA, the CDR3 is TGTGCCAGCAGCTTAGTGCTAGCGGGGGCCGACAACCAAGAGACCCAGTACTTC. Amino acid sequence: CASSLVLAGADNQETQYF.

This chain links TRBV24-1 with TRBJ1-5, with D unresolved. This CDR3 comprises 13 residues. Germline V gives CDR1 KGHDR, CDR2 SFDVKD. Trimming cost V 5 bases and J 4 bases, with 8 bases left between them. The CDR3 nucleotides read TGTGCCACCAGTGTTGGTAGAAATCAGCCCCAGCATTTT. Its translation: CATSVGRNQPQHF.

The chain recombines TRBV7-6 with TRBJ2-4; the match to TRBD1 covers 9 bases. With 1 base clipped from V and 7 bases from J, the junction kept 2 bases outside the gene matches. Germline values: CDR1 SGHVS, CDR2 FNYEAQ. The CDR3 runs to 14 residues. This CDR3 is CASSLGGTGNIQYF. The DNA of the CDR3 is TGTGCCAGCAGCTTAGGTGGGACAGGGAACATTCAGTACTTC.

V is TRBV19 and J is TRBJ1-1; D may be TRBD1 (6 bases). Trimming shortened V by 11 bases and J by 5 bases, and 18 bases separated the two germline ends. The germline V gene has CDR1 LNHDA and CDR2 SQIVND (reference sequence). The CDR3 length is 13 residues. CDR3 in DNA: TGTGCCGGTAACCAGGGGAAGGGGACTGAAGCTTTCTTT. Residues: CAGNQGKGTEAFF.

The CDR3 DNA reads as TGTGCCTGGAGCCCATCATTGGAGACCCAGTACTTC. This sequence encodes CAWSPSLETQYF. This chain joins TRBV30 and TRBJ2-5; unclear D gene. Germline-derived CDR1 and CDR2 are GTSNPN and SVGIG (reference sequence). The CDR3 loop spans 12 amino acids. The V and J ends lost 3 bases and 5 bases respectively, with 10 bases between them.

This chain joins TRBV11-3 and TRBJ2-1; unclear D gene. From germline, CDR1 is SGHNT and CDR2 YENEEA. The CDR3 is 15 amino acids. Trimming removed 3 bases at V and 5 bases at J, with 14 bases between. CDR3 residues: CASSFFGSEDNEQFF. CDR3 in DNA: TGTGCCAGCAGCTTTTTCGGTTCTGAGGACAATGAGCAGTTCTTC.

The rearrangement joins TRBV7-9 to TRBJ2-5; D gene ambiguous. Germline lookup yields CDR1 SEHNR and CDR2 FQNEAQ (reference sequence). CDR3 size: 13 residues. V was clipped by 5 bases and J by 1 base, with 8 bases between them. Here the CDR3 reads CASSHLPQETQYF. Written as DNA, the CDR3 is TGTGCCAGCAGCCACCTCCCCCAAGAGACCCAGTACTTC.

The chain is built from TRBV12-3 or TRBV12-4 and TRBJ2-2; 7 nucleotides match TRBD2. V shed 7 bases and J 0 bases; nucleotides not matched to a gene: 8. This CDR3 region has 16 residues. This CDR3 reads CASNPAGISNTGELFF. The CDR3 DNA follows: TGTGCCAGCAACCCAGCGGGGATATCGAACACCGGGGAGCTGTTTTTT.

The genes are TRBV21-1 and TRBJ1-5; the table gives TRBD1 as D, unverified against the DNA. TRBV21-1 is a documented pseudogene. This CDR3 spans 15 amino acids. This CDR3 is CASSKEGQSNQPQHF. CDR3 sequence (DNA): TGTGCCAGCAGCAAGGAGGGACAGAGCAATCAGCCCCAGCATTTT.

This clonotype was seen just once. Mismatch with germline at one junction end may stem from a read error. V and J are TRBV6-5 and TRBJ2-7; either TRBD1 or TRBD2 may fit D (7 bases each). CDR3 length: 15 residues. Germline loops: CDR1 MNHEY, CDR2 SVGAGI. Here the CDR3 reads CAGSYGGQGVNEQYF. CDR3 in DNA: TGTGCCGGCAGTTACGGGGGGCAGGGGGTCAACGAGCAGTACTTC.

This chain connects TRBV6-6 to TRBJ1-1, with unresolved D. This CDR3 spans 14 amino acids. Deletions cut 10 bases from V and 0 bases from J, with 15 bases between. CDR1 MNHNY and CDR2 SVGAGI come from the germline V gene (reference sequence). CDR3 region: CATHPVEMNTEAFF. DNA of the CDR3: TGTGCCACCCACCCGGTCGAGATGAACACTGAAGCTTTCTTT.

The V gene is TRBV5-6, the J gene TRBJ1-2; no definite D call. Between the trimmed V and J ends, which lost 7 bases and 1 base, there was a span of 14 bases. Germline CDR1 SGHDT, CDR2 YYEEEE. This CDR3 region has 14 residues. CDR3 in amino acids: CASLQGGYNYGYTF. The CDR3 DNA sequence: TGTGCCAGCCTTCAAGGAGGGTATAACTATGGCTACACCTTC.

The CDR3 sequence: CASFPGLASGELFF. CDR3 nucleotide sequence: TGTGCCAGTTTCCCGGGACTAGCGTCCGGGGAGCTGTTTTTT. This sequence joins TRBV7-9 and TRBJ2-2; 10 bases agree with TRBD2. CDR1 and CDR2 from the germline V gene are SEHNR and FQNEAQ (reference sequence). This CDR3 has 14 amino acids. V dropped 9 bases and J dropped 6; count of bases not matched to a gene: 7.

The gene calls are TRBV7-8 and TRBJ2-7; 9 bases fit TRBD2. This CDR3 region has 15 residues. V trimming: 5 bases; J trimming: 4 bases; junction bases outside the gene matches: 9. CDR1 and CDR2 from the germline V gene are SGHVS and FQNEAQ. The CDR3 DNA follows: TGTGCCAGCAGCCCGGAGACCACTAGCGGGTACGAGCAGTACGTC. Translation gives CASSPETTSGYEQYV.

This chain links TRBV6-1 with TRBJ1-1; 8 nucleotides align to TRBD1. The V segment lost 0 bases and the J segment 4 bases; nucleotides outside the gene matches: 4. The CDR3 consists of 15 residues. The germline gives CDR1 MNHNS, CDR2 SASEGT. CDR3 coding DNA: TGTGCCAGCAGTGAAGCGAACAGGGGGGGCACTGAAGCTTTCTTT. Its protein product is CASSEANRGGTEAFF.

The chain carries TRBV7-9 and TRBJ1-2, with 7 nucleotides matching TRBD1. Unmatched junction bases numbered 6, after V lost 5 bases and J lost 0 bases. The CDR3 length is 15 residues. Germline-derived CDR1 and CDR2 are SEHNR and FQNEAQ (reference sequence). The chain's CDR3 is CASSERDSSNYGYTF. CDR3 DNA: TGTGCCAGCAGCGAGAGGGACAGCTCTAACTATGGCTACACCTTC.

The DNA of the CDR3 is TGTGCCAGCAGCTTGGTTGGTAGCATGGATACGCAGTATTTT. Translated: CASSLVGSMDTQYF. The J gene is TRBJ2-3, the V gene TRBV5-6; D unresolved. V lost 0 bases, J lost 6 bases, and 11 bases lay in between. The length of the CDR3 is 14 residues. Germline CDR1 reads SGHDT; CDR2 reads YYEEEE.

The chain combines TRBV7-9 with TRBJ2-1; tentatively, D is TRBD1 (5 bases). This CDR3 comprises 14 residues. Germline V CDR1 and CDR2: SEHNR, FQNEAQ (reference sequence). Trimming stripped 1 base from V and 6 bases from J, with 10 bases between. The CDR3 protein is CASSLVSRVNEQFF. CDR3 sequence (DNA): TGTGCCAGCAGCTTAGTGTCCAGGGTCAATGAGCAGTTCTTC.

This chain uses TRBV27 with TRBJ2-5, with D possibly TRBD1 on 8 matching bases. Germline V gene sequence: CDR1 MNHEY, CDR2 SMNVEV (reference sequence). With 7 bases removed from V and 3 bases from J, the gap between germline ends came to 18 bases. CDR3 length: 15 residues. The CDR3 nucleotides read TGTGCCAGCACCAATCGACAGGGGAGGGAAGAGACCCAGTACTTC. Encoded protein: CASTNRQGREETQYF.

The chain links TRBV27 to TRBJ2-1, with D possibly TRBD2 on 5 matching bases. CDR1 and CDR2 from the germline V gene are MNHEY and SMNVEV (reference sequence). Trimming left V 6 bases short and J 0 bases short, with 12 bases between. The CDR3 loop spans 15 amino acids. CDR3 DNA sequence: TGTGCCAGCAGCCGAGGGAACCCCTCCTACAATGAGCAGTTCTTC. Its protein product is CASSRGNPSYNEQFF.

V usage is TRBV11-1 and J usage is TRBJ2-1, with TRBD2 identical over 9 bases. The V and J ends lost 5 bases and 9 bases, in that order; junction bases with no gene match: 11. The germline V gene has CDR1 SGHAT and CDR2 FQDESV (reference sequence). This CDR3 region has 15 residues. The CDR3 sequence is CASSLGASGIGEQFF. The CDR3 bases are TGTGCCAGCAGCCTGGGAGCTAGCGGGATAGGTGAGCAGTTCTTC.

The chain is built from TRBV19 and TRBJ2-1; 9 positions match TRBD2. In germline, CDR1 is LNHDA, CDR2 SQIVND (reference sequence). Trimming took 3 bases from V and 2 from J; bases not matched to a gene: 14. This CDR3 region has 19 residues. The CDR3 loop is CASSIVGGGGASPYNEQFF. In DNA form, the CDR3 reads TGTGCCAGTAGTATTGTAGGTGGCGGGGGGGCCTCTCCCTACAATGAGCAGTTCTTC.

The CDR3 region has the DNA TGCAGTGCTAACCCCGGGGGGGCCCGCTACGAGCAGTACTTC. Translation: CSANPGGARYEQYF. The rearrangement uses TRBV20-1 and TRBJ2-7; 8 bases are shared with TRBD2. The CDR3 has 14 amino acids. Trimming cost V 4 bases and J 3 bases; bases outside gene matches: 8. Germline V gene data show CDR1 as DFQATT and CDR2 as SNEGSKA (reference sequence).